The rows below give T cell receptor beta chains drawn from one sample of a study of cytomegalovirus exposure and HLA in healthy donors. Repertoires were generated with immunoSEQ multiplex PCR, while TCRdb's copy carries only in-frame clones and drops some. Among about 240,000 clones listed, approximately 86% were seen once. Input material: PBMCs. These receptors were taken from a woman in her twenties or thirties in good health and CMV-seropositive. CDR3s include the opening cysteine and the closing phenylalanine or tryptophan. A D gene is named only where the DNA matches it firmly. Clone size, where shown, is once, few, many, or a class for clones that have expanded.

TRBJ2-7 NA TRBD1 TRBV10-1 CASSDRGRTYEQYF TGCGCCAGCAGTGACAGGGGGCGAACCTACGAGCAGTACTTC
TRBJ2-5 NA TRBD2 TRBV5-1 CASSSLAGGQETQYF TGCGCCAGCAGCTCACTAGCGGGAGGCCAAGAGACCCAGTACTTC
TRBJ2-3 NA NA TRBV18 CASSPFASGMRDTQYF TGTGCCAGCTCCCCCTTTGCGTCGGGGATGAGGGATACGCAGTATTTT
TRBJ2-2 NA NA TRBV11-2 CASSLDRVTGELFF TGTGCCAGCAGCTTAGATCGGGTCACCGGGGAGCTGTTTTTT
TRBJ1-1 NA NA TRBV9 CASSAISGTEAFF TGTGCCAGCAGCGCAATTTCGGGGACTGAAGCTTTCTTT
TRBJ2-3 NA NA TRBV7-9 CASSLGQLPNTQYF TGTGCCAGCAGCTTAGGACAGCTCCCCAATACGCAGTATTTT
TRBJ2-3 once NA TRBV5-1 CASSLVQGSDTQYF TGCGCCAGCAGCTTGGTGCAGGGGTCAGATACGCAGTATTTT
TRBJ1-2 once TRBD1 TRBV6-5 CASSLGQAFGYTF TGTGCCAGCAGTCTTGGACAGGCGTTTGGCTACACCTTC
TRBJ2-1 NA TRBD2 TRBV6-1 CASSASGSYNEQFF TGTGCCAGCAGTGCTAGCGGGAGTTACAATGAGCAGTTCTTC
TRBJ1-2 NA TRBD1 TRBV28 CASSSGTGVYGYTF TGTGCCAGCAGTTCCGGGACAGGGGTTTATGGCTACACCTTC
TRBJ1-5 NA TRBD1 TRBV30 CAWSEGTGNQPQHF TGTGCCTGGAGTGAAGGGACAGGCAATCAGCCCCAGCATTTT
TRBJ2-1 NA TRBD1 TRBV29-1 CSVWVDRGWDEQFF TGCAGCGTCTGGGTCGACAGGGGTTGGGATGAGCAGTTCTTC
TRBJ2-7 NA TRBD2 TRBV5-4 CASGEGLAGGSYEQYF TGTGCCAGCGGAGAGGGACTAGCGGGAGGGTCCTACGAGCAGTACTTC
TRBJ2-7 NA TRBD1 TRBV28 CASRTGGTGVSEQYF TGTGCCAGCAGGACCGGTGGGACAGGGGTATCAGAGCAGTACTTC
TRBJ2-1 NA TRBD2 TRBV27 CASSLYPPAGGPHNEQFF TGTGCCAGCAGTTTATACCCCCCAGCGGGAGGGCCGCACAATGAGCAGTTCTTC
TRBJ1-1 NA NA TRBV27 CASSLLGEGMNTEAFF TGTGCCAGCAGTTTACTGGGAGAAGGGATGAACACTGAAGCTTTCTTT
TRBJ1-5 NA NA TRBV7-9 CASSWDINQPQHF TGTGCCAGCAGCTGGGACATCAATCAGCCCCAGCATTTT
TRBJ1-1 NA NA TRBV30 CAWSQDFGRRAFF TGTGCCTGGAGTCAGGACTTTGGGCGAAGAGCTTTCTTT
TRBJ1-2 NA NA TRBV4-1 CASSQGSEDYGYTF TGCGCCAGCAGCCAAGGGAGTGAGGACTATGGCTACACCTTC
TRBJ2-7 NA TRBD2 TRBV11-3 CASAAGGASYEQYF TGTGCCAGCGCAGCGGGAGGCGCCTCCTACGAGCAGTACTTC
TRBJ2-5 NA TRBD2 TRBV6-5 CASRRGLAEETQYF TGTGCCAGCAGGAGGGGACTAGCGGAAGAGACCCAGTACTTC
TRBJ1-1 NA NA TRBV28 CASSSLNYPGGNTEAFF TGTGCCAGCAGTAGCTTAAACTATCCGGGAGGGAACACTGAAGCTTTCTTT
TRBJ2-7 NA TRBD1 TRBV5-1 CASSPYGTGVSYEQYF TGCGCCAGCAGCCCCTACGGGACAGGCGTCTCCTACGAGCAGTACTTC